The rows below give T cell receptor beta chains drawn from one sample of a study of T cells of healthy individuals. TCRdb passed the 5' RACE reads through MiXCR, listing each CDR3 protein once. Seen here are around 63,000 distinct CDR3 sequences, around 15% observed once, and the top ten hold about 4.7%. These receptors were taken from a human donor in good health. The CDR3 runs from the conserved cysteine through the conserved F or W. The D gene is left open where the match is weak. Expanded clones are given a class, and other clones once, few, many or no size at all.

CASSVGARPPNEPQHF TGTGCCAGCAGCGTGGGGGCCAGGCCACCGAATGAGCCCCAGCATTTT TRBJ1-5 few TRBV6-2/TRBV6-3 .
CASSLGWTYEQYF TGTGCCAGCAGCTTAGGCTGGACCTACGAGCAGTACTTC TRBJ2-7 few TRBV7-9 .
CATAGFEFQETQYF TGTGCCACCGCGGGATTTGAATTCCAAGAGACCCAGTACTTC TRBJ2-5 many TRBV15 .
CASKGDFTDTQYF TGTGCCAGCAAAGGAGACTTCACAGATACGCAGTATTTT TRBJ2-3 many TRBV2 .
CASSSGTVSNQPQHF TGTGCCAGCAGCTCCGGGACAGTGAGCAATCAGCCCCAGCATTTT TRBJ1-5 few TRBV7-2 TRBD1
CSAGGQGDTEAFF TGCAGTGCTGGAGGACAGGGGGACACTGAAGCTTTCTTT TRBJ1-1 many TRBV20-1 TRBD1
CASRQTNSKETQYF TGTGCCAGCAGGCAGACGAACAGTAAAGAGACCCAGTACTTC TRBJ2-5 many TRBV3-1 .
CSVEDQRFPSSYEQYF TGCAGCGTTGAAGATCAAAGATTTCCCAGCTCCTACGAGCAGTACTTC TRBJ2-7 few TRBV29-1 .
CASSLLTGSTYNEQFF TGTGCCAGCAGCTTACTAACAGGATCTACTTACAATGAGCAGTTCTTC TRBJ2-1 many TRBV7-9 .
CAGGGADLNNEQFF TGTGCCGGTGGGGGGGCGGATCTTAACAATGAGCAGTTCTTC TRBJ2-1 many TRBV28 .
CASSARGVGTDTQYF TGTGCCAGCAGCGCGAGGGGGGTCGGCACAGATACGCAGTATTTT TRBJ2-3 . TRBV28 .
CASSQDATGRNSPLHF TGTGCCAGCAGCCAGGACGCGACAGGGCGGAATTCACCCCTCCACTTT TRBJ1-6 . TRBV3-1 TRBD1
CASSRMGLAPYNEQFF TGTGCCAGCAGCCGCATGGGGCTAGCGCCTTACAATGAGCAGTTCTTC TRBJ2-1 many TRBV5-4 .
CSVELRVRNTEAFF TGCAGCGTAGAACTAAGGGTCAGGAACACTGAAGCTTTCTTT TRBJ1-1 many TRBV29-1 .
CASSLLEGNYEQYF TGTGCCAGCAGCTTACTCGAGGGAAACTACGAGCAGTACTTC TRBJ2-7 . TRBV7-9 .
CASSQEAYGGATDTQYF TGCGCCAGCAGCCAAGAGGCCTATGGTGGGGCCACAGATACGCAGTATTTT TRBJ2-3 few TRBV4-3 .
CASHRGGTHNEQFF TGTGCCAGTCACCGGGGGGGCACCCACAATGAGCAGTTCTTC TRBJ2-1 . TRBV28 TRBD2
CASSRRGTNQPQHF TGTGCCAGCAGCCGTCGCGGGACCAATCAGCCCCAGCATTTT TRBJ1-5 . TRBV3-1 .
CASSLAGGGEETQYF TGCGCCAGCAGCTTGGCGGGGGGTGGAGAAGAGACCCAGTACTTC TRBJ2-5 many TRBV5-1 TRBD2
CASSYLGINTEAFF TGTGCCAGCAGTTACTTAGGCATTAACACTGAAGCTTTCTTT TRBJ1-1 . TRBV6-2/TRBV6-3 .
CASSLAFETQYF TGTGCCAGCAGCTTAGCGTTTGAGACCCAGTACTTC TRBJ2-5 . TRBV7-2 .
CASSSPPDWGLYF TGTGCCAGCAGTTCCCCACCGGACTGGGGACTGTACTTC TRBJ2-1 . TRBV6-6 .
CSARGGPASSYNSPLHF TGCAGTGCTAGAGGGGGGCCGGCGAGCTCCTATAATTCACCCCTCCACTTT TRBJ1-6 few TRBV20-1 .
CASKRGTEAFF TGCGCCAGCAAGAGAGGGACTGAAGCTTTCTTT TRBJ1-1 many TRBV5-1 .
CSVDRGNEQFF TGCAGCGTCGATAGGGGCAATGAGCAGTTCTTC TRBJ2-1 many TRBV29-1 .